One and the same sample provided the 17 T cell receptor beta chains below, sequenced in a study of blood T cells in healthy people across ages. Together with a sample-barcoded 5' primer, a J-beta primer mix was included in a second PCR lasting about 6 to 11 cycles. Each CDR3 protein is one row after TCRdb ran MiXCR on the 5' RACE reads. The table has around 800,000 distinct CDR3 sequences, around a quarter seen once; the top ten hold less than 3.5%. This sample was also put to use in a study of T cells of mothers and their children.

Sequenced: blood. Source of these receptors: a boy aged 5 to 17 in good health.

This clonotype has just one count. J is TRBJ2-3 and V is TRBV20-1; D is unresolved. Trimming removed 3 bases from V and 6 bases from J, with 4 bases in between. Germline lookup yields CDR1 DFQATT and CDR2 SNEGSKA (reference sequence). This CDR3 has 10 residues. The CDR3 region is CSASHDTQYF. CDR3 sequence (DNA): TGCAGTGCTAGTCACGATACGCAGTATTTT.

This clonotype turned up a few times. J is TRBJ2-1 and V is TRBV5-1, with a tentative D call TRBD1 (6 bases). The CDR3 contains 14 residues. In germline, CDR1 is SGHRS, CDR2 YFSETQ. V was cut by 4 bases and J by 13 bases, with 21 bases left in between. The CDR3 spells CASSTTGNSFLQFF. Here the CDR3 DNA reads TGCGCCAGCAGCACTACAGGGAACAGTTTTTTACAGTTCTTC.

This clonotype has only a few counts. J is TRBJ2-3 and V is TRBV5-1; 7 positions match TRBD1. CDR3 length: 16 amino acids. The germline CDR1 and CDR2 sequences are SGHRS and YFSETQ. Trimming removed 5 bases from V and 0 bases from J; junction bases left unmatched: 9. The CDR3 nucleotides are TGCGCCAGCAGTCCCGGGACAGATGCTAGCACAGATACGCAGTATTTT. It encodes CASSPGTDASTDTQYF.

This clonotype was counted a few times. This sequence joins TRBV5-1 and TRBJ1-4; weak D call: TRBD1 (5 bases). The CDR3 is 13 residues long. The germline V gene encodes CDR1 SGHRS and CDR2 YFSETQ. With 3 bases removed from V and 8 bases from J, the gap between germline ends came to 11 bases. CDR3 loop: CASSSRRGEKLFF. CDR3 coding DNA: TGCGCCAGCAGCTCCCGGCGGGGGGAAAAACTGTTTTTT.

This clonotype has just a few counts. The chain is built from TRBV6-6 and TRBJ1-2; a possible D gene is TRBD1 (6 bases). The CDR3 runs to 14 residues. V was shortened by 5 bases and J by 8 bases, with 18 bases between the two germline ends. From germline, CDR1 is MNHNY and CDR2 SVGAGI (reference sequence). The CDR3 region is CASSHPQGGGGYTF. CDR3 sequence (DNA): TGTGCCAGCAGTCACCCGCAAGGGGGTGGAGGCTACACCTTC.

The chain employs TRBV12-3 or TRBV12-4 and TRBJ2-7; D could derive from TRBD1 or TRBD2 (5 bases each). V dropped 6 bases and J dropped 4 bases, with 13 bases sitting between them. The CDR3 is 13 residues long. DNA for the CDR3: TGTGCCAGCAGCCCCGGAGGACAATACGAGCAGTACTTC. Residues: CASSPGGQYEQYF.

The chain uses TRBV11-1 and TRBJ2-7; TRBD1 aligns across 10 bases. The J segment lost 3 bases and the V segment lost 5 bases, leaving 7 bases of the junction unmatched. CDR1 is SGHAT, CDR2 FQDESV, per germline (reference sequence). The CDR3 contains 15 residues. CDR3 sequence reads: CASSGPGQGFYEQYF. CDR3 in DNA: TGTGCCAGCAGCGGACCGGGACAGGGGTTCTACGAGCAGTACTTC.

The chain joins TRBV25-1 to TRBJ1-2; D is possibly TRBD1 (6 bases). The V gene's germline CDR1 is MGHDK and CDR2 SYGVNS. The ends were cut back, 6 bases at V and 1 base at J, with 6 bases in the middle. The CDR3 is made up of 12 amino acids. CDR3 sequence reads: CASRDSNYGYTF. In nucleotides, the CDR3 is TGTGCCAGCAGGGACAGTAACTATGGCTACACCTTC.

The sample holds a few counts of this clonotype. This chain connects TRBV10-3 to TRBJ1-5; D perhaps matches TRBD1 (5 bases). CDR3 length equals 13 residues. V lost 7 bases, J lost 5 bases, and 12 bases lay in between. Germline V CDR1 and CDR2: ENHRY, SYGVKD. The CDR3, as DNA: TGTGCCATCACGAGGGGCCTCGATCAGCCCCAGCATTTT. Protein product: CAITRGLDQPQHF.

V gene TRBV15 combines with J gene TRBJ1-2; TRBD1 might be the D (5 bases). There are 13 residues in the CDR3. Deletions cut 7 bases from V and 4 bases from J, with 13 bases between. Germline CDR1 reads LNHNV; CDR2 reads YYDKDF (reference sequence). The CDR3 DNA reads TGTGCCACCAACTCGTGGGGGAGCTATGGCTACACCTTC. Its translation: CATNSWGSYGYTF. The full variable domain, completed using reference TRBV15 and TRBJ1-2, is DAMVIQNPRYQVTQFGKPVTLSCSQTLNHNVMYWYQQKSSQAPKLLFHYYDKDFNNEADTPDNFQSRRPNTSFCFLDIRSPGLGDTAMYLCATNSWGSYGYTFGSGTRLTVV.

The V and J genes are TRBV29-1 and TRBJ2-2, with a tentative D call TRBD2 (6 bases). Trimming took off 6 bases at V and 4 bases at J, with 15 bases between the two ends. The CDR3 totals 14 residues. Germline assignment: CDR1 SQVTM and CDR2 ANQGSEA. CDR3 protein: CSVSRGVGTGELFF. CDR3 in DNA: TGCAGCGTCAGCCGCGGGGTTGGCACCGGGGAGCTGTTTTTT.

This chain connects TRBV6-1 to TRBJ2-5, with no clear D. The CDR3 consists of 14 residues. V dropped 1 base and J dropped 10 bases, with 16 bases sitting between them. Germline assignment: CDR1 MNHNS and CDR2 SASEGT. CDR3 loop: CASSEVTTLVDQYF. DNA for the CDR3: TGTGCCAGCAGTGAAGTCACGACGCTAGTCGACCAGTACTTC.

V is TRBV9 and J is TRBJ2-1; 12 positions match TRBD2. The CDR3 runs to 15 residues. Per germline, CDR1 SGDLS and CDR2 YYNGEE. The trim removed 1 base at V and 8 bases at J, leaving 4 bases unmatched. CDR3 in amino acids: CASSVRTSGVHEQFF. Written as DNA, the CDR3 is TGTGCCAGCAGCGTAAGGACTAGCGGGGTTCATGAGCAGTTCTTC.

The chain uses TRBV7-3 and TRBJ2-1, with 10 bases fitting TRBD2. With 0 bases clipped from V and 10 bases from J, the junction kept 9 bases outside the gene matches. The CDR3 sequence is 16 residues long. Germline V gene data show CDR1 as SGHTA and CDR2 as FQGTGA. The CDR3 region has the DNA TGTGCCAGCAGCTTAACGATGGGAGCGGGGGGGCGGGAGCAGTTCTTC. Encoded protein: CASSLTMGAGGREQFF.

This clonotype has only a few counts. DNA for the CDR3: TGTGCCAGCAGCTTAGAGGCTAGCGGACGCGTCAACTACAATGAGCAGTTCTTC. Translated, it gives CASSLEASGRVNYNEQFF. The V gene is TRBV7-3, the J gene TRBJ2-1, with 7 bases lining up with TRBD2. V shed 2 bases and J 3 bases; nucleotides not matched to a gene: 13. The CDR3 has 18 residues. CDR1 and CDR2 (germline): SGHTA, FQGTGA.

The chain combines TRBV2 with TRBJ1-4; D unclear. V was trimmed by 2 bases and J by 3 bases, leaving 7 bases between them. Germline V CDR1 and CDR2: SNHLY, FYNNEI. This CDR3 comprises 14 residues. The CDR3 bases are TGTGCCAGCAGTGAACGGGAGTCTAATGAAAAACTGTTTTTT. It is translated as CASSERESNEKLFF.

This clonotype was counted a few times. CDR3 bases: TGCGCCAGCAGCCATTTAGGTCTAGCCCTAAATGAGCAGTTCTTC. It codes for CASSHLGLALNEQFF. V is TRBV4-1 and J is TRBJ2-1; a weak D match, TRBD2 (5 bases). Germline loops: CDR1 MGHRA, CDR2 YSYEKL. The CDR3 is made up of 15 amino acids. Trimming took off 3 bases at V and 7 bases at J, with 16 bases between the two ends.